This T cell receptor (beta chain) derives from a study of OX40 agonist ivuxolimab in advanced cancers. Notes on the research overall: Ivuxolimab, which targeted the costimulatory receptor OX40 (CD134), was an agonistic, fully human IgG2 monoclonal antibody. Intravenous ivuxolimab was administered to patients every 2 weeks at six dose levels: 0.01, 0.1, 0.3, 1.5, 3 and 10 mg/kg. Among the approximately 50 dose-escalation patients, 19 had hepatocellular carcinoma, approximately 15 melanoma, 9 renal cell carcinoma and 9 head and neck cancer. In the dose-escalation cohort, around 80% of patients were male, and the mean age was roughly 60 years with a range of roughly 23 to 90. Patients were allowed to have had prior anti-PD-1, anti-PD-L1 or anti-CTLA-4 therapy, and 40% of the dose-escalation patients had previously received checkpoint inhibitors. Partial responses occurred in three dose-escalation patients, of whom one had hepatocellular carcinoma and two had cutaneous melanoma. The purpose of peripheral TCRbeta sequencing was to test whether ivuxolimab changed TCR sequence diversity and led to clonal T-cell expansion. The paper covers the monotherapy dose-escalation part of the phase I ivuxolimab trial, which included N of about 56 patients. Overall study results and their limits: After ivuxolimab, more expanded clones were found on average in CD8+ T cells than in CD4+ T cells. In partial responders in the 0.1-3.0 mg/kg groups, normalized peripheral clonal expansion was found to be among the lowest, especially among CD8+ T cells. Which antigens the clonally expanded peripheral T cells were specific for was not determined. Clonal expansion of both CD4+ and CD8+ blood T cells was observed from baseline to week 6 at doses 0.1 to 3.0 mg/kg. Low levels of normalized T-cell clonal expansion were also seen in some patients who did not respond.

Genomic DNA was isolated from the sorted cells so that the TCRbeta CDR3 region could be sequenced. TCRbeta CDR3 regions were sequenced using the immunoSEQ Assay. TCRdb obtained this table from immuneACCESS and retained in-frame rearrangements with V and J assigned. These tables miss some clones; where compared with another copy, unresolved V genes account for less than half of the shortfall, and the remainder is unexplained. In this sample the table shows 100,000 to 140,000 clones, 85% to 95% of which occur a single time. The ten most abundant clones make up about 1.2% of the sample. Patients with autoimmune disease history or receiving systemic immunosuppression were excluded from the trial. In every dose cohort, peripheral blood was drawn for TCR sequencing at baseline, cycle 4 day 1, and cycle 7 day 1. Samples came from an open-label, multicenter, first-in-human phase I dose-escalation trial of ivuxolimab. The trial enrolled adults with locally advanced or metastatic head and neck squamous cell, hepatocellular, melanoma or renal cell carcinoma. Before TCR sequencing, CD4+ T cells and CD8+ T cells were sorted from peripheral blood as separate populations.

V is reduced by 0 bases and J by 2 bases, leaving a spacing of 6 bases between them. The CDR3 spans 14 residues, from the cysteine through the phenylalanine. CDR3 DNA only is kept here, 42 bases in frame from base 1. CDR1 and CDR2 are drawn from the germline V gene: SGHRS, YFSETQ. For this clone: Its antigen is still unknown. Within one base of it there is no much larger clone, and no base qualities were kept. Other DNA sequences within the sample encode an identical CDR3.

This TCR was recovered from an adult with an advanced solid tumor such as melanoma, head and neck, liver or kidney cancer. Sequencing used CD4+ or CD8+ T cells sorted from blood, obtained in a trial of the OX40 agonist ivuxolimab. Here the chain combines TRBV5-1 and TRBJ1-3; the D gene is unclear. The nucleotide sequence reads TGCGCCAGCAGCTTGGAAGGGCCTGGAAACACCATATATTTT. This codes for CASSLEGPGNTIYF.